These T cell receptor beta chains were read from a single sample in a study of Ad26.COV2.S vaccination and SARS-CoV-2 variants. The protocol was immunoSEQ multiplex PCR, while the TCRdb copy is restricted to in-frame clones and leaves out a portion. Of 250,000 to 300,000 clones listed, around 87% are singletons. The specimen comprised peripheral blood, sampled in a trial of Ad26.COV2.S vaccine versus placebo. These receptors came from a person aged 18-65 years who received the Ad26.COV2.S COVID-19 vaccine or a placebo. Each CDR3 is given with its conserved first and last residue. The order of the fields is J gene, clone size, D gene, V gene, CDR3 length, CDR3 protein, CDR3 DNA. The D gene is left open where the match is weak. The size entry is marked missing in some rows and otherwise reads once, few, many or a size class.

J: TRBJ2-3
size: -
D: -
V: TRBV30
length: 14
CDR3: CAWSGWTSTDTQYF
DNA: TGTGCCTGGAGCGGGTGGACTAGCACAGATACGCAGTATTTT

J: TRBJ2-1
size: once
D: -
V: TRBV11-1
length: 13
CDR3: CASTPQGVNEQFF
DNA: TGTGCCAGCACCCCCCAGGGTGTCAATGAGCAGTTCTTC

J: TRBJ2-5
size: -
D: TRBD2
V: TRBV11-1
length: 15
CDR3: CASSLGSGHQETQYF
DNA: TGTGCCAGCAGCTTAGGTAGCGGGCACCAAGAGACCCAGTACTTC

J: TRBJ1-1
size: -
D: -
V: TRBV5-1
length: 16
CDR3: CASSLVSVRAGTEAFF
DNA: TGCGCCAGCAGCTTGGTTTCGGTCAGGGCGGGCACTGAAGCTTTCTTT

J: TRBJ2-3
size: -
D: TRBD1
V: TRBV7-9
length: 14
CDR3: CASSSTGGEDTQYF
DNA: TGTGCCAGCAGCTCGACAGGGGGCGAAGATACGCAGTATTTT

J: TRBJ2-1
size: -
D: -
V: TRBV5-6
length: 14
CDR3: CASSLEGLAIEQFF
DNA: TGTGCCAGCAGCTTGGAGGGCCTCGCAATAGAGCAGTTCTTC

J: TRBJ1-1
size: -
D: -
V: TRBV18
length: 14
CDR3: CASSPGTMNTEAFF
DNA: TGTGCCAGCTCGCCCGGGACAATGAACACTGAAGCTTTCTTT

J: TRBJ2-3
size: -
D: -
V: TRBV4-1
length: 17
CDR3: CASSQVGRLNPPDTQYF
DNA: TGCGCCAGCAGCCAAGTAGGCAGGCTAAACCCTCCCGATACGCAGTATTTT

J: TRBJ2-3
size: once
D: -
V: TRBV7-9
length: 15
CDR3: CASSILAASTDTQYF
DNA: TGTGCCAGCAGCATATTAGCGGCTAGCACAGATACGCAGTATTTT

J: TRBJ2-3
size: -
D: -
V: TRBV2
length: 14
CDR3: CASRGWGITDTQYF
DNA: TGTGCCAGCAGGGGGTGGGGGATTACAGATACGCAGTATTTT

J: TRBJ1-3
size: -
D: -
V: TRBV7-9
length: 15
CDR3: CASTSRGFSGNTIYF
DNA: TGTGCCAGCACCTCAAGAGGGTTCTCTGGAAACACCATATATTTT

J: TRBJ2-1
size: -
D: -
V: TRBV12-3/TRBV12-4
length: 13
CDR3: CASSFRSYNEQFF
DNA: TGTGCCAGCAGTTTTCGCTCCTACAATGAGCAGTTCTTC

J: TRBJ2-7
size: once
D: -
V: TRBV6-5
length: 12
CDR3: CASRDGVREQYF
DNA: TGTGCCAGCAGGGACGGAGTTAGGGAGCAGTACTTC

J: TRBJ2-1
size: -
D: TRBD2
V: TRBV27
length: 15
CDR3: CASSHGLAGDNEQFF
DNA: TGTGCCAGCAGTCATGGACTAGCGGGAGACAATGAGCAGTTCTTC

J: TRBJ2-3
size: -
D: -
V: TRBV11-1
length: 13
CDR3: CASSFQGSDTQYF
DNA: TGTGCCAGCAGCTTTCAGGGTTCTGATACGCAGTATTTT

J: TRBJ1-1
size: -
D: -
V: TRBV11-2
length: 13
CDR3: CASSLALYTEAFF
DNA: TGTGCCAGCAGCTTAGCCCTCTACACTGAAGCTTTCTTT

J: TRBJ2-5
size: -
D: -
V: TRBV6-1
length: 13
CDR3: CASSHIAQETQYF
DNA: TGTGCCAGCAGTCACATAGCCCAAGAGACCCAGTACTTC

J: TRBJ2-7
size: -
D: -
V: TRBV7-9
length: 11
CDR3: CASSRVGEQYF
DNA: TGTGCCAGCAGCCGGGTAGGGGAGCAGTACTTC

J: TRBJ2-3
size: -
D: TRBD1
V: TRBV5-1
length: 16
CDR3: CASSWGQGMASDTQYF
DNA: TGCGCCAGCAGCTGGGGACAGGGAATGGCTTCAGATACGCAGTATTTT

J: TRBJ2-1
size: once
D: TRBD2
V: TRBV5-4
length: 18
CDR3: CASSLPIAGGSSYNEQFF
DNA: TGTGCCAGCAGCTTACCGATAGCGGGGGGGAGCTCCTACAATGAGCAGTTCTTC

J: TRBJ1-2
size: -
D: -
V: TRBV5-1
length: 13
CDR3: CASSFGTNYGYTF
DNA: TGCGCCAGCAGCTTCGGGACAAACTATGGCTACACCTTC

J: TRBJ2-5
size: once
D: -
V: TRBV5-1
length: 14
CDR3: CASSLGRRRETQYF
DNA: TGCGCCAGCAGCCTGGGTCGGAGGCGGGAGACCCAGTACTTC

J: TRBJ2-3
size: -
D: TRBD2
V: TRBV28
length: 16
CDR3: CASSPPGREASDTQYF
DNA: TGTGCCAGCAGTCCCCCGGGGCGGGAGGCCTCAGATACGCAGTATTTT

J: TRBJ1-1
size: -
D: -
V: TRBV10-3
length: 14
CDR3: CAISESTANTEAFF
DNA: TGTGCCATCAGTGAGTCGACAGCGAACACTGAAGCTTTCTTT

J: TRBJ1-2
size: -
D: TRBD1
V: TRBV5-1
length: 15
CDR3: CASSTVTTGSGGYTF
DNA: TGCGCCAGCAGCACGGTTACGACAGGGTCAGGGGGCTACACCTTC

J: TRBJ1-2
size: -
D: -
V: TRBV6-5
length: 16
CDR3: CASSYSLAPHQGGYTF
DNA: TGTGCCAGCAGTTACTCCTTGGCCCCCCACCAGGGTGGCTACACCTTC

J: TRBJ2-3
size: -
D: TRBD1
V: TRBV6-5
length: 15
CDR3: CASNPGQTFTDTQYF
DNA: TGTGCCAGCAATCCGGGACAGACCTTCACAGATACGCAGTATTTT

J: TRBJ2-7
size: -
D: -
V: TRBV6-4
length: 12
CDR3: CASSDSYQDGNF
DNA: TGTGCCAGCAGTGACTCCTACCAGGACGGAAACTTC

J: TRBJ2-7
size: -
D: -
V: TRBV12-3/TRBV12-4
length: 12
CDR3: CASGGESYEQYF
DNA: TGTGCCAGCGGCGGCGAGAGTTACGAGCAGTACTTC

J: TRBJ1-3
size: once
D: -
V: TRBV7-2
length: 15
CDR3: CASSLVGNSGNTIYF
DNA: TGTGCCAGCAGCTTAGTGGGGAACTCTGGAAACACCATATATTTT

J: TRBJ1-5
size: -
D: TRBD1
V: TRBV12-3/TRBV12-4
length: 13
CDR3: CASTLDRGQPQHF
DNA: TGTGCCAGCACCCTGGACAGGGGTCAGCCCCAGCATTTT

J: TRBJ2-2
size: -
D: TRBD2
V: TRBV5-1
length: 16
CDR3: CASSGGTSVNTGELFF
DNA: TGCGCCAGCAGCGGGGGGACTAGCGTAAACACCGGGGAGCTGTTTTTT

J: TRBJ1-1
size: -
D: TRBD1
V: TRBV18
length: 15
CDR3: CASSQGTGGETEAFF
DNA: TGTGCCAGCTCACAGGGGACAGGGGGGGAGACTGAAGCTTTCTTT

J: TRBJ1-2
size: -
D: -
V: TRBV12-5
length: 15
CDR3: CASGRETGDLYGYTF
DNA: TGTGCTAGTGGCCGGGAGACAGGAGATCTCTATGGCTACACCTTC

J: TRBJ2-5
size: -
D: -
V: TRBV4-2
length: 13
CDR3: CASSQTGEETQYF
DNA: TGTGCCAGCAGCCAAACGGGAGAAGAGACCCAGTACTTC

J: TRBJ1-4
size: -
D: -
V: TRBV19
length: 14
CDR3: CASSSYGAVEKLFF
DNA: TGTGCCAGTAGTAGTTATGGAGCGGTTGAAAAACTGTTTTTT

J: TRBJ2-5
size: -
D: -
V: TRBV4-3
length: 14
CDR3: CASSPLGGGETQYF
DNA: TGCGCCAGCAGCCCCCTCGGGGGCGGAGAGACCCAGTACTTC

J: TRBJ1-6
size: once
D: -
V: TRBV21-1
length: 11
CDR3: CASSKADPLHF
DNA: TGTGCCAGCAGCAAAGCCGACCCCCTCCACTTT

J: TRBJ2-1
size: -
D: -
V: TRBV3-1/TRBV3-2
length: 15
CDR3: CASSQSPGSYNEQFF
DNA: TGTGCCAGCAGCCAATCTCCGGGTTCATACAATGAGCAGTTCTTC

J: TRBJ1-1
size: -
D: -
V: TRBV30
length: 12
CDR3: CAWSVSDTEAFF
DNA: TGTGCCTGGAGTGTGTCCGACACTGAAGCTTTCTTT

J: TRBJ1-1
size: -
D: -
V: TRBV5-4
length: 13
CDR3: CASSIQRNTEAFF
DNA: TGTGCCAGCAGCATTCAGAGGAACACTGAAGCTTTCTTT